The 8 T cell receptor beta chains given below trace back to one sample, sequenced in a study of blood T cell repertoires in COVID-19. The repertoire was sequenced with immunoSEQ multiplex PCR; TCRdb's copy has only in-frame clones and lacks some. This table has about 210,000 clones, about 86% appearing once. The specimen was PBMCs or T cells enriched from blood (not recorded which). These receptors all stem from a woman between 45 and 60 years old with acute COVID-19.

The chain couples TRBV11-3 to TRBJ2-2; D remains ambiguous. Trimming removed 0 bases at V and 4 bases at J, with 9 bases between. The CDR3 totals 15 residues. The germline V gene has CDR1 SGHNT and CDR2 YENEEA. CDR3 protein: CASSLDLGSTGELFF. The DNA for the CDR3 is TGTGCCAGCAGCTTAGATCTCGGGTCCACCGGGGAGCTGTTTTTT.

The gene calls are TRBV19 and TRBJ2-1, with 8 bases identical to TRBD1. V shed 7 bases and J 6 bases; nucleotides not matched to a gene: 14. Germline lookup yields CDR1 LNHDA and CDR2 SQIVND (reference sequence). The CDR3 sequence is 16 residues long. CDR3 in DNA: TGTGCCAGTATCGGAGGACAGGGACCTCTAGGCAATGAGCAGTTCTTC. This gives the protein CASIGGQGPLGNEQFF. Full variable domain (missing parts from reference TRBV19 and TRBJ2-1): DGGITQSPKYLFRKEGQNVTLSCEQNLNHDAMYWYRQDPGQGLRLIYYSQIVNDFQKGDIAEGYSVSREKKESFPLTVTSAQKNPTAFYLCASIGGQGPLGNEQFFGPGTRLTVL.

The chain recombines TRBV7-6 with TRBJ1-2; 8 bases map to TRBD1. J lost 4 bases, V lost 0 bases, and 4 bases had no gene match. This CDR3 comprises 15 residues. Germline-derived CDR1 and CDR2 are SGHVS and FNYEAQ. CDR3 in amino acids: CASSLAQGASYGYTF. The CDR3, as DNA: TGTGCCAGCAGCTTAGCGCAGGGGGCAAGCTATGGCTACACCTTC.

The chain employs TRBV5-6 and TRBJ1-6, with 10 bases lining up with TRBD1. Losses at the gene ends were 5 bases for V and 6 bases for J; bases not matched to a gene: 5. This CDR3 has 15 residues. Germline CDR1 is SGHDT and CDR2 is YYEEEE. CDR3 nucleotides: TGTGCCAGCAGGGAAGGACAGGGGGGTAATTCACCCCTCCACTTT. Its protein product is CASREGQGGNSPLHF.

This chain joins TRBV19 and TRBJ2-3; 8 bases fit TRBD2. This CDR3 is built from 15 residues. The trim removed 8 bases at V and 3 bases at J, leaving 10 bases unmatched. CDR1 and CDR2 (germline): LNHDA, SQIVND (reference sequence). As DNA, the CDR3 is TGTGCCAGTTCTGATAGCGGGACTCTGACAGATACGCAGTATTTT. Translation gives CASSDSGTLTDTQYF.

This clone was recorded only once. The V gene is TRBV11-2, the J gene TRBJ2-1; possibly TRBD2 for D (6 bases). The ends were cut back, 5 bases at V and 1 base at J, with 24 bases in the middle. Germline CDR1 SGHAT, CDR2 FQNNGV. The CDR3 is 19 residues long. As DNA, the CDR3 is TGTGCCAGCAGCCACGACGGCGGGGCCAGGCGAAGTTCCTACAATGAGCAGTTCTTC. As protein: CASSHDGGARRSSYNEQFF.

This chain's CDR3 is CASSAVGGGPRSDTQYF. CDR3 DNA sequence: TGCGCCAGCAGCGCGGTTGGGGGGGGTCCCCGAAGTGATACGCAGTATTTT. This chain uses TRBV5-1 with TRBJ2-3, with 7 bases aligning to TRBD2. Germline trimming cut 4 bases from V and 6 bases from J; bases unmatched to any gene: 17. The CDR3 loop spans 17 amino acids. Germline V gene lookup returns CDR1 SGHRS and CDR2 YFSETQ.

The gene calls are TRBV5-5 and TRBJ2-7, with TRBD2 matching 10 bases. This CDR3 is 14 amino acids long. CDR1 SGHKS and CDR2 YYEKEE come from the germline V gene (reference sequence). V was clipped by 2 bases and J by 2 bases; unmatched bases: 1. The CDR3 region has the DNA TGTGCCAGCAGCTTCACTAGCGGGACCTACGAGCAGTACTTC. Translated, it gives CASSFTSGTYEQYF.